Detailed here is one T cell receptor beta chain. Its cognate antigen is unknown. Germline CDR1 reads SQVTM; CDR2 reads ANQGSEA. The CDR3 length is 13 residues. These data originate in a study of tumor-infiltrating lymphocytes in glioblastoma multiforme. TCRB libraries came from RNA via three nested multiplex PCR rounds. TCRB cDNA was made from 0.5 to 0.65 ug total RNA. These TCRB libraries lack any described unique molecular identifiers. TCRdb reprocessed the multiplex PCR reads with MiXCR, giving one entry per CDR3 protein. In the table there are around 33,000 distinct CDR3 sequences, roughly 64% of which are singletons. Study-level results: Only one glioblastoma patient had TCR and mutation analysis.

Sample: brain tumor tissue. The sequence came from a male donor with glioblastoma. The J gene is TRBJ2-1, the V gene TRBV29-1; 8 bases are shared with TRBD2. The CDR3 region is CSAEQGAGEWRFF. As DNA, the CDR3 is TGCAGTGCTGAACAAGGAGCGGGAGAATGGCGGTTCTTC.